These T cell receptor beta chains were read from a single sample in a study of control samples from healthy donors and cancer patients. Some clones are missing from TCRdb's copy, which holds only in-frame ones; the method was immunoSEQ multiplex PCR. The table records around 81,000 clones, 85% to 95% of them present only once. The sequenced material came from blood. The source is a woman in her 30s in good health. Both conserved end residues are part of each CDR3. Each record gives: V gene, J gene, D gene, clone size, CDR3 DNA, CDR3 protein. The D gene is left open where the match is weak. The size field is filled for only some rows; it gives once, few, many or a size class.

TRBV12-3/TRBV12-4	TRBJ1-5	NA	NA	TGTGCCAGCAGTTCACAGGGATTTCAGCCCCAGCATTTT	CASSSQGFQPQHF
TRBV7-9	TRBJ1-1	TRBD1	NA	TGTGCCAGCAGCCTGACAGGGCCCCAAGCTTTCTTT	CASSLTGPQAFF
TRBV10-3	TRBJ2-2	NA	NA	TGTGCCATCAGTGCTACCCCGGCCACGAACACCGGGGAGCTGTTTTTT	CAISATPATNTGELFF
TRBV7-9	TRBJ2-3	TRBD2	NA	TGTGCCAGCAGGCTAGGACTAGCGGGGGTCACAGATACGCAGTATTTT	CASRLGLAGVTDTQYF
TRBV11-2	TRBJ1-1	NA	NA	TGTGCCAGCAGCTTAGGGCCGGGGGGCGCAAGCACTGAAGCTTTCTTT	CASSLGPGGASTEAFF
TRBV5-1	TRBJ1-6	NA	NA	TGCGCCAGCAGCACCGGGACATTAGACGGTTCACCCCTCCACTTT	CASSTGTLDGSPLHF
TRBV24-1	TRBJ2-1	TRBD2	NA	TGTGCCACCAGTGATTTCGGACTAGCGGGAGTGGGAATTGGCAATGAGCAGTTCTTC	CATSDFGLAGVGIGNEQFF
TRBV28	TRBJ1-2	TRBD1	NA	TGTGCCAGCAGTTCAGGACAGGGACCTAACTATGGCTACACCTTC	CASSSGQGPNYGYTF
TRBV20-1	TRBJ1-1	NA	NA	TGCAGTGCTGACGGGAGATATGAAGCTTTCTTT	CSADGRYEAFF
TRBV5-1	TRBJ1-4	TRBD1	NA	TGCGCCAGCAGCCGTGGACAGGGTCGTGAAAAACTGTTTTTT	CASSRGQGREKLFF
TRBV7-3	TRBJ1-1	NA	NA	TGTGCCAGCAGCGAACAGCCGAACACTGAAGCTTTCTTT	CASSEQPNTEAFF
TRBV10-3	TRBJ1-2	TRBD1	once	TGTGCCACACAAGGGACAGGGGGCTCGTTGTATGGCTACACCTTC	CATQGTGGSLYGYTF
TRBV28	TRBJ1-2	NA	NA	TGTGCCAGCAGTTTTGAGGATCGGGGCGGCTATGGCTACACCTTC	CASSFEDRGGYGYTF
TRBV19	TRBJ2-2	NA	NA	TGTGCCAGTAGTATACCAGGGATAACGAACACCGGGGAGCTGTTTTTT	CASSIPGITNTGELFF
TRBV28	TRBJ1-1	NA	NA	TGTGCCAGCAGTACCGACACTGAAGCTTTCTTT	CASSTDTEAFF
TRBV10-2	TRBJ1-5	NA	NA	TGCGCCAGCAGTGAGGGGGTATTCAATCAGCCCCAGCATTTT	CASSEGVFNQPQHF
TRBV7-3	TRBJ2-1	TRBD1	once	TGTGCCAGCAGCTACAAACCTCCGGACAGGGTTGACAATGAGCAGTTCTTC	CASSYKPPDRVDNEQFF
TRBV2	TRBJ2-1	TRBD2	NA	TGTGCCAGCAATCCGGCAGGGACTAGGCAGTTCTTC	CASNPAGTRQFF
TRBV12-3/TRBV12-4	TRBJ1-2	NA	NA	TGTGCCAGCAGTTTGGGCAGCCCCTATGGCTACACCTTC	CASSLGSPYGYTF
TRBV18	TRBJ1-3	NA	NA	TGTGCCAGCTCACCGATGGGACCGAACTCTGGAAACACCATATATTTT	CASSPMGPNSGNTIYF
TRBV11-2	TRBJ1-3	NA	NA	TGTGCCAGCAGCTTAGGTATAGGAAACACCATATATTTT	CASSLGIGNTIYF
TRBV11-2	TRBJ2-7	NA	once	TGTGCCAGCAGCCCACAAGCGCTGGGGGACGAGCAGTACTTC	CASSPQALGDEQYF
TRBV6-2/TRBV6-3	TRBJ2-1	TRBD1	NA	TGTGCCAGCAGTTTGGACAGGGGGCTGTACAATGAGCAGTTCTTC	CASSLDRGLYNEQFF
TRBV18	TRBJ1-1	NA	NA	TGTGCCAGCTCACCACCATCCGGCACTGAAGCTTTCTTT	CASSPPSGTEAFF
TRBV5-8	TRBJ1-1	TRBD1	NA	TGTGCCAGCAGCTTCGGACAGGTGAACACTGAAGCTTTCTTT	CASSFGQVNTEAFF
TRBV5-1	TRBJ2-3	NA	NA	TGCGCCAGCAGAGGCGGAGGTCCAAGGGATACGCAGTATTTT	CASRGGGPRDTQYF
TRBV3-1/TRBV3-2	TRBJ2-7	TRBD2	NA	TGTGCCAGCAGCCCCAGGGAGGGTTCCGAGCAGTACTTC	CASSPREGSEQYF
TRBV2	TRBJ2-3	NA	NA	TGTGCCAGCAGGCGACACGGAGGAGCAAGCACAGATACGCAGTATTTT	CASRRHGGASTDTQYF
TRBV7-9	TRBJ2-1	TRBD1	NA	TGTGCCAGCAGCGGGCCCGGGACAGGCAATGAGCAGTTCTTC	CASSGPGTGNEQFF
TRBV2	TRBJ1-1	NA	NA	TGTGCCAGCAGGCCTGACAGCGGGGAAAGGGCTTTCTTT	CASRPDSGERAFF
TRBV6-5	TRBJ2-5	TRBD2	NA	TGTGCCAGCAAAGATAGCGGGGGCGCCGAGACCCAGTACTTC	CASKDSGGAETQYF
TRBV6-1	TRBJ2-7	NA	NA	TGTGCCAGCAGTGAATTCACGAGTTCGTACGAGCAGTACTTC	CASSEFTSSYEQYF
TRBV21-1	TRBJ2-7	NA	NA	TGTGCCAGCAGCAAGGGACTAGTTTTGGTCGAGCAGTACTTC	CASSKGLVLVEQYF